One and the same sample provided the 15 T cell receptor beta chains below, sequenced in a study of T cell responses to AZD1222 COVID-19 vaccine. The protocol was immunoSEQ multiplex PCR, while the TCRdb copy is restricted to in-frame clones and leaves out a portion. The sample contains 66,000 or so clones, roughly 84% of which appear only once. The input for sequencing was peripheral blood, taken on day 0 of AZD1222 vaccination. The receptors were sampled from an adult in good health.

V is TRBV9 and J is TRBJ1-2; D not resolved. This CDR3 is 14 amino acids long. Germline-derived CDR1 and CDR2 are SGDLS and YYNGEE. Trimming shortened V by 3 bases and J by 0 bases, and 9 bases separated the two germline ends. The CDR3 nucleotides are TGTGCCAGCAGCGCGGGGAAACCTAACTATGGCTACACCTTC. Protein product: CASSAGKPNYGYTF.

J is TRBJ2-2 and V is TRBV6-2 or TRBV6-3; no reliable D call. Trimming removed 6 bases from V and 6 bases from J, with 11 bases in between. Germline CDR1 MNHEY, CDR2 SVGEGT. There are 13 residues in the CDR3. CDR3 sequence (DNA): TGTGCCAGCAGGCCTCTAACGGCCGGGGAGCTGTTTTTT. Its translation is CASRPLTAGELFF.

V and J are TRBV28 and TRBJ2-7; 9 bases fit TRBD2. This CDR3 spans 16 amino acids. Trimming took 6 bases from V and 2 from J; bases not matched to a gene: 11. Germline V CDR1 and CDR2: MDHEN, SYDVKM. CDR3 region: CASRHPRAGGAYEQYF. In DNA, the CDR3 is TGTGCCAGCAGACACCCCCGTGCGGGAGGGGCCTACGAGCAGTACTTC.

CDR3 sequence: CASSILMGNTGELFF. In DNA form, the CDR3 reads TGTGCCAGTAGTATTTTGATGGGTAACACCGGGGAGCTGTTTTTT. The J gene is TRBJ2-2, the V gene TRBV19; D ambiguous. V was trimmed by 3 bases and J by 2 bases, leaving 10 bases between them. Germline assignment: CDR1 LNHDA and CDR2 SQIVND (reference sequence). This CDR3 contains 15 residues.

CDR3 bases: TGTGCCAGCAGTCGCGCTATAGGGACCTTTAACATTCAGTACTTC. Translation: CASSRAIGTFNIQYF. The chain is built from TRBV6-2 or TRBV6-3 and TRBJ2-4; D possibly matches TRBD1 or TRBD2 (5 bases each). CDR3 length: 15 amino acids. V was cut by 5 bases and J by 7 bases, with 18 bases left in between. Germline V gives CDR1 MNHEY, CDR2 SVGEGT.

This clone is a singleton in its sample. This rearrangement joins TRBV5-6 to TRBJ1-1, with a possible D match to TRBD1 (6 bases). The V end lost 3 bases, the J end lost 6 bases, and 18 bases lay between the germline ends. There are 15 residues in the CDR3. Germline assignment: CDR1 SGHDT and CDR2 YYEEEE. CDR3: CASSSLRQEPSEAFF. The CDR3 DNA reads as TGTGCCAGCAGCTCCCTTCGACAGGAGCCGTCTGAAGCTTTCTTT. The whole variable domain, filled in from reference TRBV5-6 and TRBJ1-1, reads DAGVTQSPTHLIKTRGQQVTLRCSPKSGHDTVSWYQQALGQGPQFIFQYYEEEERQRGNFPDRFSGHQFPNYSSELNVNALLLGDSALYLCASSSLRQEPSEAFFGQGTRLTVV.

The rearrangement uses TRBV5-4 and TRBJ2-3; D is unclear. CDR1 SGHNT and CDR2 YYREEE come from the germline V gene (reference sequence). Trimming took off 7 bases at V and 5 bases at J, with 11 bases between the two ends. CDR3 length: 12 residues. CDR3 nucleotide sequence: TGTGCCAGCGGAGCCCTCGGAGATACGCAGTATTTT. It specifies CASGALGDTQYF.

V and J are TRBV10-1 and TRBJ2-3; D is possibly TRBD2 (5 bases). CDR1 WNHNN and CDR2 SYGVQD come from the germline V gene (reference sequence). V lost 6 bases and J 2 bases, leaving 12 bases between the germline ends. This CDR3 has 14 amino acids. The CDR3 sequence: CASSVGVYTDTQYF. The CDR3 bases are TGCGCCAGCAGCGTCGGGGTTTACACAGATACGCAGTATTTT.

The rearrangement joins TRBV2 to TRBJ2-1; the match to TRBD2 covers 9 bases. Trimming at V came to 7 bases and at J to 12 bases, leaving 16 bases not matched to a gene. Germline lookup yields CDR1 SNHLY and CDR2 FYNNEI. This CDR3 is built from 15 residues. CDR3: CASTVKRAGGAVQFF. The CDR3 DNA sequence: TGTGCCAGCACCGTGAAACGAGCGGGGGGCGCCGTGCAGTTCTTC. The entire variable domain, with the rest obtained from reference TRBV2 and TRBJ2-1, is as follows: EPEVTQTPSHQVTQMGQEVILRCVPISNHLYFYWYRQILGQKVEFLVSFYNNEISEKSEIFDDQFSVERPDGSNFTLKIRSTKLEDSAMYFCASTVKRAGGAVQFFGPGTRLTVL.

The genes are TRBV11-2 and TRBJ2-7; D is unclear. Trimming stripped 5 bases from V and 5 bases from J, with 19 bases between. The germline CDR1 and CDR2 sequences are SGHAT and FQNNGV. The CDR3 covers 15 residues. Here the CDR3 DNA reads TGTGCCAGCAGCACGATAAGGGATTTTCTCCACGAGCAGTACTTC. It translates to CASSTIRDFLHEQYF. Supplemented by reference TRBV11-2 and TRBJ2-7, the full variable domain reads EAGVAQSPRYKIIEKRQSVAFWCNPISGHATLYWYQQILGQGPKLLIQFQNNGVVDDSQLPKDRFSAERLKGVDSTLKIQPAKLEDSAVYLCASSTIRDFLHEQYFGPGTRLTVT.

This clone was detected only once. V is TRBV7-9 and J is TRBJ1-6, with 11 bases matching TRBD1. Germline V lookup: CDR1 SEHNR, CDR2 FQNEAQ (reference sequence). The V and J ends lost 5 bases and 9 bases, in that order; junction bases with no gene match: 6. The CDR3 is made up of 15 amino acids. The CDR3 region has the DNA TGTGCCAGCAGCCCATGGACAGGGGGCGGTTCACCCCTCCACTTT. Its protein product is CASSPWTGGGSPLHF.

The chain combines TRBV7-2 with TRBJ2-5; 7 positions agree with TRBD2. Germline V lookup: CDR1 SGHTA, CDR2 FQGNSA. The CDR3 length is 14 residues. Trimming cost V 7 bases and J 2 bases; bases outside gene matches: 7. The CDR3 here is CASTRTSVQETQYF. CDR3 bases: TGTGCCAGCACCAGAACTAGCGTACAAGAGACCCAGTACTTC.

This clone was picked up a small number of times. The J gene is TRBJ1-2, the V gene TRBV4-2, with a possible D match to TRBD1 (5 bases). V lost 1 base, J lost 8 bases, and 20 bases lay in between. Germline V gene lookup returns CDR1 LGHNA and CDR2 YNFKEQ. The CDR3 spans 16 residues. This chain's CDR3 is CASSQALRDVYRGYTF. CDR3 DNA sequence: TGTGCCAGCAGCCAAGCATTACGGGACGTCTATCGAGGCTACACCTTC.

The table lists this clone with a few counts. The rearrangement joins TRBV5-4 to TRBJ2-5; 11 bases match TRBD2. The CDR3 length is 16 residues. J gave up 0 bases and V 3 bases, and 4 bases lay outside the gene matches. The germline V gene has CDR1 SGHNT and CDR2 YYREEE (reference sequence). CDR3 residues: CASSYTSGSNQETQYF. In DNA form, the CDR3 reads TGTGCCAGCAGCTACACTAGCGGGAGCAACCAAGAGACCCAGTACTTC.

This clone was seen once. This rearrangement joins TRBV5-4 to TRBJ2-1; D is possibly TRBD2 (5 bases). The CDR3 length is 16 residues. Per the germline V gene, CDR1 is SGHNT and CDR2 is YYREEE (reference sequence). V was shortened by 4 bases and J by 5 bases, with 19 bases between the two germline ends. The CDR3 spells CASSPNAGRSDNEQFF. As DNA, the CDR3 is TGTGCCAGCAGCCCTAATGCGGGCCGATCAGACAATGAGCAGTTCTTC.